The source of this T cell receptor beta chain is a study of blood T cell repertoires in COVID-19 (dated by TCRdb to the early 2020s). About the investigation overall: The collaborator samples originated in the United States, Italy and Spain and spanned the acute and convalescent phases of COVID-19. Deeply sampled blood TCRbeta repertoires from subjects exposed to, actively infected with, or recovered from COVID-19 were included in the dataset. Samples were obtained from the ongoing ImmuneRACE study (first 160 participants) and from 1,000 to 1,500 subjects provided by 6 global collaborators. The repertoires were made available in a free public database intended to serve as a resource for research on the immune response to SARS-CoV-2. Where HLA class I and class II types were available, the types were taken from metadata supplied by the sample provider, not from assay-based typing. A de-identified subject ID, COVID-19 status, age in years and sex were almost always included in the sample metadata. The prospective study material was composed of cDNA or gDNA derived from T cells, B-cell-depleted T cells, or PBMCs.

TCRbeta CDR3 regions were amplified from genomic DNA using the immunoSEQ Assay, a bias-controlled multiplex PCR. As for the original processing: The number of nucleated cells in each sample was estimated by amplification of reference gene primers within the assay. To quantify the absolute abundance of each unique TCRbeta CDR3 rearrangement, sequence reads were collapsed and filtered. Productive Simpson clonality was computed per sample as the square root of Simpson's diversity index over productive rearrangements. This immuneACCESS table, as held by TCRdb, lists in-frame sequences with V and J called but not all clones. Of the missing ones, under half trace to an unresolved V gene in checked studies; the others have no known cause. That table gives V, J and clone size, and the DNA gave D and trimming. Present in this sample are approximately 68,000 clones, approximately 83% of which were seen just once. The ten largest account for less than 8% of the sample.

The cysteine opens and the phenylalanine closes a CDR3 of 15 amino acids. The only DNA kept is the CDR3, 45 bases in frame from the first base. V is clipped by 6 bases and J by 0 bases, and the sequence between their germline boundaries is 14 bases long. Via the germline V gene (reference sequence), CDR1 is LNHDA and CDR2 SQIVND. Study-level results and caveats: The amount of clinical and demographic metadata varied by source and participant and was provided uncurated.

As for this clone: Its antigen is not yet known. No much larger clonotype is one base removed from it; base qualities were not supplied.

The collaborating institutions used their own protocols to collect whole blood in K2EDTA tubes. Collaborator samples were shipped for TCRbeta analysis as frozen whole blood, isolated PBMCs, or DNA extracted from either sample type. Material for sequencing was peripheral blood. This sequence originates from a woman aged 55 to 70 with acute or convalescent COVID-19. The chain is assembled from TRBV19 and TRBJ1-1; TRBD1 could be the D gene, as 6 bases match. Here is the DNA: TGTGCCAGTAGCCCCCGCGGACAGCTGAACACTGAAGCTTTCTTT. Its product reads: CASSPRGQLNTEAFF.